These T cell receptor beta chains were read from a single sample in a study of radiotherapy plus CTLA-4 blockade in lung cancer. Generated by immunoSEQ multiplex PCR, the TCRdb table keeps only in-frame clones and is missing some. The table has about 90,000 clones, approximately 75% seen once. Material: peripheral blood, obtained from a patient treated with radiotherapy plus ipilimumab. All receptors come from a human donor with non-small cell lung cancer that progressed on radiotherapy plus ipilimumab. CDR3s include the opening cysteine and the closing phenylalanine or tryptophan. The D gene is left open where the match is weak. Expanded clones get a size class; other rows say once, few or many, or leave the size out.

D gene	clone size	V gene	J gene	CDR3 protein	CDR3 DNA
TRBD2	-	TRBV7-9	TRBJ2-1	CASGPEEGGVYNEQFF	TGTGCCAGCGGGCCCGAGGAGGGAGGGGTCTACAATGAGCAGTTCTTC
TRBD1	-	TRBV5-4	TRBJ1-5	CASSPDRTRPQHF	TGTGCCAGCAGCCCGGACAGGACAAGGCCCCAGCATTTT
TRBD1	-	TRBV10-3	TRBJ1-2	CAISEATQGGDYGYTF	TGTGCCATCAGTGAGGCTACTCAGGGGGGGGACTATGGCTACACCTTC
TRBD2	-	TRBV5-4	TRBJ2-1	CASSGSSGRALNEQFF	TGTGCCAGCAGCGGATCAAGCGGGAGGGCCCTCAATGAGCAGTTCTTC
-	few	TRBV11-1	TRBJ1-6	CASSVGGESSYNSPLHF	TGTGCCAGCAGCGTAGGCGGGGAGAGCTCCTATAATTCACCCCTCCACTTT
-	-	TRBV28	TRBJ1-4	CASGAGVNEKLFF	TGTGCCAGCGGGGCAGGGGTGAATGAAAAACTGTTTTTT
-	-	TRBV28	TRBJ1-4	CASSLARQGNEKLFF	TGTGCCAGCAGTTTGGCTCGCCAGGGGAATGAAAAACTGTTTTTT
-	-	TRBV15	TRBJ1-4	CATSRDWGSGANEKLFF	TGTGCCACCAGCAGAGATTGGGGAAGCGGAGCTAATGAAAAACTGTTTTTT
-	-	TRBV4-2	TRBJ1-4	CASSQDFTTGGKKLFF	TGTGCCAGCAGCCAAGATTTCACGACAGGAGGAAAAAAACTGTTTTTT
-	-	TRBV2	TRBJ2-3	CASSVDSQSSTDTQYF	TGTGCCAGCAGTGTGGACTCACAGTCTAGCACAGATACGCAGTATTTT
-	few	TRBV6-5	TRBJ2-7	CASSYSGHNYEQYF	TGTGCCAGCAGTTACTCTGGACATAACTACGAGCAGTACTTC
-	-	TRBV4-2	TRBJ2-3	CASSPGLGDTQYF	TGTGCCAGCAGCCCGGGACTCGGAGATACGCAGTATTTT
-	-	TRBV5-5	TRBJ1-2	CASSFAPGGNYGYTF	TGTGCCAGCAGCTTTGCTCCGGGCGGGAACTATGGCTACACCTTC
TRBD1	-	TRBV6-1	TRBJ1-2	CASSRTGWGGYTF	TGTGCCAGCAGTCGGACAGGATGGGGTGGCTACACCTTC
-	-	TRBV28	TRBJ1-2	CATLTSVPSGYTF	TGTGCCACCCTCACCTCCGTCCCCTCGGGCTACACCTTC
TRBD1	-	TRBV9	TRBJ2-6	CASSLPGQEALEANVLTF	TGTGCCAGCAGCCTCCCGGGACAGGAAGCTCTGGAAGCCAACGTCCTGACTTTC
-	-	TRBV7-3	TRBJ2-3	CASSLMSSAADTQYF	TGTGCCAGCAGCTTAATGTCGAGCGCCGCAGATACGCAGTATTTT
-	few	TRBV28	TRBJ1-2	CASSSSINAYGYTF	TGTGCCAGCAGTAGCTCCATTAATGCTTATGGCTACACCTTC
-	-	TRBV28	TRBJ1-1	CASSLGWNTEAFF	TGTGCCAGCAGTTTAGGTTGGAACACTGAAGCTTTCTTT
-	-	TRBV6-6	TRBJ1-2	CASSYSRGSGYTF	TGTGCCAGCAGTTACTCGAGAGGGTCTGGCTACACCTTC
TRBD1	once	TRBV5-4	TRBJ2-7	CASSLSGQGEQYF	TGTGCCAGCAGCTTGTCGGGACAGGGTGAGCAGTACTTC
TRBD2	few	TRBV29-1	TRBJ2-1	CSVEASGSSEQFF	TGCAGCGTTGAGGCTAGCGGGAGCTCTGAGCAGTTCTTC
-	medium-sized	TRBV10-1	TRBJ1-5	CASSESQNQPQHF	TGCGCCAGCAGTGAGTCCCAGAATCAGCCCCAGCATTTT
TRBD1	-	TRBV5-6	TRBJ2-3	CASLLTGGRTDTQYF	TGTGCCAGCTTATTGACAGGGGGCAGGACAGATACGCAGTATTTT
TRBD2	few	TRBV7-3	TRBJ2-7	CASSPTGTSDEQYF	TGTGCCAGCAGCCCCACCGGGACTAGCGACGAGCAGTACTTC
-	-	TRBV5-8	TRBJ1-2	CAAHRGAATGYTF	TGTGCCGCTCACCGGGGGGCGGCAACCGGCTACACCTTC
-	once	TRBV6-5	TRBJ1-1	CATRTTNTEAFF	TGTGCCACCCGGACGACGAACACTGAAGCTTTCTTT
-	-	TRBV30	TRBJ1-2	CAWSVNLGGGYTF	TGTGCCTGGAGTGTAAACCTTGGTGGCGGCTACACCTTC
TRBD1	-	TRBV5-8	TRBJ1-4	CASSSGTGGLANEKLFF	TGTGCCAGCAGTTCCGGGACAGGGGGTTTGGCTAATGAAAAACTGTTTTTT
-	-	TRBV13	TRBJ1-1	CASSLRTANTEAFF	TGTGCCAGCAGCTTACGGACGGCGAACACTGAAGCTTTCTTT
-	-	TRBV4-2	TRBJ2-1	CASSQGQENNEQFF	TGTGCCAGCAGCCAAGGACAGGAGAACAATGAGCAGTTCTTC
TRBD1	-	TRBV27	TRBJ2-7	CASSVGSGGLYEQYF	TGTGCCAGCAGTGTCGGATCAGGGGGCCTTTACGAGCAGTACTTC
-	-	TRBV5-5	TRBJ2-7	CASSWGSQSYEQYF	TGTGCCAGCAGCTGGGGCAGTCAGTCCTACGAGCAGTACTTC
-	-	TRBV27	TRBJ2-7	CASSIQVGAPYEQYF	TGTGCCAGCAGCATCCAAGTGGGGGCCCCCTACGAGCAGTACTTC
TRBD1	-	TRBV10-3	TRBJ2-2	CAISGFSGQEVTGELFF	TGTGCCATCAGTGGTTTTTCGGGACAGGAAGTCACCGGGGAGCTGTTTTTT
TRBD2	once	TRBV27	TRBJ2-1	CASSPTTSGRAEQFF	TGTGCCAGCAGTCCAACCACCAGCGGGAGGGCCGAGCAGTTCTTC
-	-	TRBV4-2	TRBJ2-7	CASSQARSPSYEQYF	TGTGCCAGCAGCCAAGCGAGGTCCCCTTCCTACGAGCAGTACTTC
-	-	TRBV30	TRBJ2-2	CAWSRGTGELFF	TGTGCCTGGAGTAGAGGGACCGGGGAGCTGTTTTTT
-	-	TRBV6-6	TRBJ1-3	CASSSDPSSGNTIYF	TGTGCCAGCAGTTCCGATCCGTCTTCTGGAAACACCATATATTTT
TRBD1	-	TRBV6-5	TRBJ1-2	CASSRDRKYGYTF	TGTGCCAGCAGCCGGGACAGGAAGTATGGCTACACCTTC
-	few	TRBV4-3	TRBJ2-7	CASSFGPSYEQYF	TGCGCCAGCAGTTTCGGCCCTTCCTACGAGCAGTACTTC
-	few	TRBV19	TRBJ2-2	CASTPAGANTGELFF	TGTGCCAGTACCCCGGCCGGTGCTAACACCGGGGAGCTGTTTTTT
TRBD2	-	TRBV11-2	TRBJ2-5	CASSLVGGGIQETQYF	TGTGCCAGCAGCTTAGTCGGCGGGGGGATCCAAGAGACCCAGTACTTC
TRBD1	-	TRBV7-9	TRBJ2-2	CASIAGGRTGELFF	TGTGCCAGCATTGCAGGGGGTCGGACCGGGGAGCTGTTTTTT
-	once	TRBV7-7	TRBJ2-2	CASSSEATGELFF	TGTGCCAGCAGCTCGGAGGCTACCGGGGAGCTGTTTTTT
TRBD2	-	TRBV9	TRBJ2-7	CASSSGGGSSYEQYF	TGTGCCAGCAGCTCCGGGGGGGGCAGCTCCTACGAGCAGTACTTC
TRBD1	-	TRBV7-2	TRBJ1-1	CASSDMTGPTEAFF	TGTGCCAGCAGCGACATGACAGGGCCCACTGAAGCTTTCTTT
-	-	TRBV27	TRBJ2-7	CASSLSRGYEQYF	TGTGCCAGCAGTTTATCGCGAGGCTACGAGCAGTACTTC
-	-	TRBV30	TRBJ1-4	CAWSVTPATNEKLFF	TGTGCCTGGAGTGTAACCCCTGCAACTAATGAAAAACTGTTTTTT